These 26 T cell receptor beta chains came from one sample sequenced in a study of T cell responses to AZD1222 COVID-19 vaccine. Some clones are missing from TCRdb's copy, which holds only in-frame ones; the method was immunoSEQ multiplex PCR. The sample includes 100,000 to 150,000 clones, approximately 91% of them seen just once. The sample here was peripheral blood, taken 28 days after the second AZD1222 dose. The receptors derive from an adult who received the AZD1222 COVID-19 vaccine.

The genes are TRBV19 and TRBJ2-7, with TRBD1 matching 9 bases. CDR1 LNHDA and CDR2 SQIVND come from the germline V gene (reference sequence). J gave up 3 bases and V 6 bases, and 15 bases lay outside the gene matches. The CDR3 length is 17 residues. The CDR3 is CASSGTGSIQELYEQYF. CDR3 DNA sequence: TGTGCCAGTAGCGGGACAGGGTCGATACAAGAACTCTACGAGCAGTACTTC.

The V gene is TRBV19, the J gene TRBJ2-1; 9 bases map to TRBD2. Losses at the gene ends were 3 bases for V and 3 bases for J; bases not matched to a gene: 6. The length of the CDR3 is 16 residues. CDR1 LNHDA and CDR2 SQIVND come from the germline V gene (reference sequence). The CDR3 nucleotides are TGTGCCAGTAGTATTTTGCGGGGGGGCGGCTACAATGAGCAGTTCTTC. As protein: CASSILRGGGYNEQFF.

The genes are TRBV10-3 and TRBJ2-1; the match to TRBD2 covers 10 bases. The V gene end was trimmed by 6 bases and the J gene end by 7 bases; junction bases not matched to a gene: 6. Per germline, CDR1 ENHRY and CDR2 SYGVKD. The CDR3 length is 14 residues. The CDR3 here is CAISSLAGTNEQFF. The CDR3 coding sequence is TGTGCCATCAGCTCACTAGCGGGAACAAATGAGCAGTTCTTC.

This chain links TRBV29-1 with TRBJ2-5; TRBD2 matches at 9 bases. CDR1 is SQVTM and CDR2 is ANQGSEA in the germline V gene. CDR3 length equals 13 residues. V shed 5 bases and J 2 bases; nucleotides not matched to a gene: 3. The CDR3 reads CSVMTSGQETQYF. The CDR3 nucleotides read TGCAGCGTTATGACTAGCGGACAAGAGACCCAGTACTTC.

The chain recombines TRBV13 with TRBJ2-7, with D uncertain. Germline CDR1 PRHDT, CDR2 FYEKMQ (reference sequence). This CDR3 region has 13 residues. Trimming removed 9 bases from V and 0 bases from J, with 12 bases in between. The CDR3 region is CARGGWRSYEQYF. For the CDR3, the DNA is TGTGCCAGAGGCGGTTGGCGCTCCTACGAGCAGTACTTC.

The chain links TRBV28 to TRBJ1-5; unclear D gene. Germline CDR1 is MDHEN and CDR2 is SYDVKM. This CDR3 is built from 12 residues. Trimming took 5 bases from V and 3 from J, leaving 5 bases between them. CDR3 coding DNA: TGTGCCAGCAGTCCCGTCAATCAGCCCCAGCATTTT. It encodes CASSPVNQPQHF.

The chain uses TRBV6-4 and TRBJ1-2; no reliable D call. The CDR3 has 12 residues. Trimming pared 2 bases from V and 14 bases from J, leaving 15 bases between. From germline, CDR1 is MRHNA and CDR2 SNTAGT. The CDR3 sequence: CASSDAGSSWTF. CDR3 coding DNA: TGTGCCAGCAGTGACGCCGGGTCGTCTTGGACCTTC.

V gene TRBV28 combines with J gene TRBJ2-4; 8 nucleotides match TRBD2. CDR1 and CDR2 from the germline V gene are MDHEN and SYDVKM. CDR3 length equals 16 residues. J gave up 9 bases and V 6 bases, and 16 bases lay outside the gene matches. CDR3 residues: CASSRPGGRDVGIQYF. CDR3 DNA sequence: TGTGCCAGCAGCCGCCCGGGGGGGCGGGATGTGGGCATTCAGTACTTC. Using reference TRBV28 and TRBJ2-4 for the parts outside the CDR3, the full variable domain is DVKVTQSSRYLVKRTGEKVFLECVQDMDHENMFWYRQDPGLGLRLIYFSYDVKMKEKGDIPEGYSVSREKKERFSLILESASTNQTSMYLCASSRPGGRDVGIQYFGAGTRLSVL.

The rearrangement joins TRBV19 to TRBJ1-6, with 8 nucleotides matching TRBD1. The CDR3 covers 15 residues. The V segment lost 4 bases and the J segment 4 bases; nucleotides outside the gene matches: 3. Per germline, CDR1 LNHDA and CDR2 SQIVND (reference sequence). The CDR3 here is CASSTTGGYNSPLHF. CDR3 sequence (DNA): TGTGCCAGTAGTACCACAGGGGGATATAATTCACCCCTCCACTTT.

The rearrangement joins TRBV20-1 to TRBJ1-4; D unresolved. Germline loops: CDR1 DFQATT, CDR2 SNEGSKA (reference sequence). With 6 bases removed from V and 7 bases from J, the gap between germline ends came to 9 bases. The CDR3 runs to 11 residues. The DNA of the CDR3 is TGCAGTGCCCTCCCAGTTGAAAAACTGTTTTTT. Its protein is CSALPVEKLFF.

The genes are TRBV7-8 and TRBJ2-3, with a tentative D call TRBD1 (5 bases). The V end was cut by 5 bases, the J end by 5 bases, with 14 bases between. CDR1 is SGHVS and CDR2 is FQNEAQ in the germline V gene. This CDR3 spans 14 amino acids. For the CDR3, the DNA is TGTGCCAGCAGCCCCACAGGTCCTAAAGATACGCAGTATTTT. It yields the protein CASSPTGPKDTQYF.

This chain uses TRBV6-5 with TRBJ1-5; TRBD1 aligns across 8 bases. Unmatched junction bases numbered 5, after V lost 6 bases and J lost 4 bases. Per the germline V gene, CDR1 is MNHEY and CDR2 is SVGAGI. The CDR3 spans 14 residues. The CDR3 reads CASRDGQGNQPQHF. The DNA of the CDR3 is TGTGCCAGCAGAGATGGACAGGGAAATCAGCCCCAGCATTTT.

This clone was detected once. This chain uses TRBV15 with TRBJ2-1; D ambiguous. CDR1 and CDR2 (germline): LNHNV, YYDKDF (reference sequence). The CDR3 contains 11 residues. With 4 bases removed from V and 8 bases from J, the gap between germline ends came to 6 bases. CDR3 residues: CATSIRDEQFF. CDR3 coding DNA: TGTGCCACCAGCATCAGAGATGAGCAGTTCTTC.

This clone has a single count. The genes are TRBV7-9 and TRBJ1-3; the D gene is possibly TRBD1 (5 bases). Trimming pared 1 base from V and 0 bases from J, leaving 10 bases between. The germline CDR1 and CDR2 sequences are SEHNR and FQNEAQ (reference sequence). The CDR3 runs 16 residues. The CDR3 loop is CASSLGQGLSGNTIYF. CDR3 DNA: TGTGCCAGCAGCTTAGGGCAGGGTCTCTCTGGAAACACCATATATTTT.

V is TRBV5-4 and J is TRBJ1-1; 10 bases line up with TRBD1. Germline lookup yields CDR1 SGHNT and CDR2 YYREEE (reference sequence). With V trimmed by 0 bases and J by 8 bases, 7 bases remained unmatched. The CDR3 sequence is 15 residues long. CDR3: CASSLGPGTGEEAFF. CDR3 bases: TGTGCCAGCAGCTTGGGTCCCGGGACAGGGGAGGAAGCTTTCTTT.

The rearrangement links TRBV11-2 to TRBJ2-7; D ambiguous. This CDR3 has 13 amino acids. V lost 0 bases and J 2 bases, leaving 5 bases between the germline ends. The germline gives CDR1 SGHAT, CDR2 FQNNGV. CDR3 sequence reads: CASSLDQTYEQYF. Written as DNA, the CDR3 is TGTGCCAGCAGCTTAGACCAGACCTACGAGCAGTACTTC.

The V gene is TRBV19, the J gene TRBJ1-2, with D possibly TRBD1 on 5 matching bases. The length of the CDR3 is 12 residues. Deletions cut 2 bases from V and 7 bases from J, with 8 bases between. Germline V CDR1 and CDR2: LNHDA, SQIVND (reference sequence). CDR3 loop: CASSIRGAGYTF. The CDR3 coding sequence is TGTGCCAGTAGTATACGTGGGGCTGGCTACACCTTC.

The chain employs TRBV28 and TRBJ1-2; the D is unclear. Germline assignment: CDR1 MDHEN and CDR2 SYDVKM. The CDR3 has 11 amino acids. Trimming pared 3 bases from V and 1 base from J, leaving 0 bases between. DNA of the CDR3: TGTGCCAGCAGTTTTAACTATGGCTACACCTTC. Its translation: CASSFNYGYTF.

In this sample, this clone turned up once. The chain links TRBV9 to TRBJ2-1, with 7 bases aligning to TRBD2. Trimming took 4 bases from V and 5 from J; bases not matched to a gene: 9. The germline V gene has CDR1 SGDLS and CDR2 YYNGEE. The CDR3 covers 15 residues. CDR3 loop: CASSPTGTTHNEQFF. The CDR3 coding sequence is TGTGCCAGCAGCCCCACCGGGACTACCCACAATGAGCAGTTCTTC.

The rearrangement links TRBV5-1 to TRBJ2-1, with 7 bases that match TRBD1. Germline V CDR1 and CDR2: SGHRS, YFSETQ. The CDR3 spans 14 residues. Germline trimming cut 4 bases from V and 4 bases from J; bases unmatched to any gene: 5. The CDR3 loop reads CASSTGTVYNEQFF. CDR3 DNA: TGCGCCAGCAGCACTGGGACAGTATACAATGAGCAGTTCTTC.

The chain couples TRBV2 to TRBJ2-7; 7 bases match TRBD1. Per the germline V gene, CDR1 is SNHLY and CDR2 is FYNNEI. This CDR3 has 12 amino acids. With V trimmed by 8 bases and J by 4 bases, 5 bases remained unmatched. Here the CDR3 reads CASDRVGYEQYF. The CDR3, as DNA: TGTGCCAGCGACAGGGTTGGGTACGAGCAGTACTTC.

For the CDR3, the DNA is TGTGCCAGTAGTTCCCGCCCGGACGGCAACTATGGCTACACCTTC. Translated: CASSSRPDGNYGYTF. This chain links TRBV19 with TRBJ1-2; D unclear. From germline, CDR1 is LNHDA and CDR2 SQIVND (reference sequence). The CDR3 is made up of 15 amino acids. Trimming stripped 5 bases from V and 2 bases from J, with 15 bases between.

This sequence joins TRBV30 and TRBJ2-3, with TRBD2 matching over 16 bases. Germline lookup yields CDR1 GTSNPN and CDR2 SVGIG (reference sequence). V trimming: 1 base; J trimming: 7 bases; junction bases outside the gene matches: 11. The CDR3 is 18 amino acids. The chain's CDR3 is CAWSEGLAGGPSLHTQYF. The CDR3 nucleotides are TGTGCCTGGAGTGAGGGACTAGCGGGAGGGCCAAGCCTCCATACGCAGTATTTT.

On this clone itself: Different DNA sequences within this sample yield the same CDR3. This sequence joins TRBV28 and TRBJ1-2; D is perhaps TRBD1 (5 bases). Trimming cost V 1 base and J 5 bases, with 8 bases left between them. The CDR3 extends over 13 amino acids. From germline, CDR1 is MDHEN and CDR2 SYDVKM. In nucleotides, the CDR3 is TGTGCCAGCAGTTTATTGGCAGGGTATGGCTACACCTTC. Translation: CASSLLAGYGYTF.

The chain is built from TRBV28 and TRBJ2-5, with 12 bases lining up with TRBD1. The V segment lost 5 bases and the J segment 5 bases; nucleotides outside the gene matches: 9. This CDR3 comprises 16 residues. The germline CDR1 and CDR2 sequences are MDHEN and SYDVKM. The CDR3 reads CASSSAGTGGQETQYF. DNA for the CDR3: TGTGCCAGCAGTAGTGCCGGGACAGGGGGCCAGGAGACCCAGTACTTC.

The CDR3 region is CASSDGEVYGYTF. CDR3 nucleotide sequence: TGTGCCAGCAGTGACGGGGAAGTCTATGGCTACACCTTC. V and J are TRBV2 and TRBJ1-2; no reliable D call. The CDR3 loop spans 13 amino acids. The V and J ends lost 3 bases and 4 bases respectively, with 9 bases between them. The germline V gene has CDR1 SNHLY and CDR2 FYNNEI.